Listed here are 19 T cell receptor beta chains from one sample, sequenced in a study of T cell responses to AZD1222 COVID-19 vaccine. Assay used: immunoSEQ multiplex PCR; TCRdb lists only in-frame clones, some missing. The sample contains roughly 140,000 clones, 90% to 95% of which appear only once. Material: peripheral blood, obtained on day 0 of AZD1222 vaccination. These receptors originate from an adult in good health.

The chain has TRBV9 and TRBJ2-3, with 7 nucleotides matching TRBD1. Trimming at V came to 3 bases and at J to 0 bases, leaving 13 bases not matched to a gene. Germline values: CDR1 SGDLS, CDR2 YYNGEE. This CDR3 is built from 18 residues. For the CDR3, the DNA is TGTGCCAGCAGCGGCGACAGGGTAGGGGGTTCTAGCACAGATACGCAGTATTTT. Protein sequence: CASSGDRVGGSSTDTQYF.

The V call is TRBV5-1, the J call TRBJ2-3; D is ambiguous. CDR3 length: 14 amino acids. CDR1 is SGHRS and CDR2 is YFSETQ in the germline V gene. V dropped 2 bases and J dropped 2 bases, with 9 bases sitting between them. Here the CDR3 reads CASSLEALTDTQYF. Written as DNA, the CDR3 is TGCGCCAGCAGCTTAGAGGCCCTCACAGATACGCAGTATTTT.

This chain joins TRBV5-1 and TRBJ2-1; D unclear. CDR1 SGHRS and CDR2 YFSETQ come from the germline V gene. V was pared by 0 bases and J by 4 bases, with 8 bases between. The CDR3 contains 14 residues. The DNA of the CDR3 is TGCGCCAGCAGCTTGGGACTGGCATACAATGAGCAGTTCTTC. Its translation is CASSLGLAYNEQFF.

The chain joins TRBV9 to TRBJ1-6; 8 bases fit TRBD1. Germline trimming cut 3 bases from V and 1 base from J; bases unmatched to any gene: 12. Germline loops: CDR1 SGDLS, CDR2 YYNGEE. The CDR3 has 19 amino acids. CDR3 sequence: CASSEGDGRGLSYNSPLHF. DNA for the CDR3: TGTGCCAGCAGCGAGGGGGACGGCAGGGGGCTATCCTATAATTCACCCCTCCACTTT.

The rearrangement joins TRBV11-2 to TRBJ2-3; D possibly corresponds to TRBD2 (6 bases). Trimming stripped 7 bases from V and 5 bases from J, with 13 bases between. Germline loops: CDR1 SGHAT, CDR2 FQNNGV. CDR3 size: 13 residues. The CDR3 DNA reads TGTGCCAGCATCACCGCCGGGGGAGATACGCAGTATTTT. Translation gives CASITAGGDTQYF.

The V call is TRBV12-3 or TRBV12-4, the J call TRBJ1-1; D gene uncertain. Trimming removed 5 bases from V and 1 base from J, with 5 bases in between. This CDR3 region has 12 residues. CDR3 in DNA: TGTGCCAGCAGTGCCCAGAACACTGAAGCTTTCTTT. Residues: CASSAQNTEAFF.

The V gene is TRBV12-3 or TRBV12-4, the J gene TRBJ1-2, with unresolved D. CDR3 length equals 11 residues. V lost 7 bases, J lost 8 bases, and 11 bases lay in between. CDR3 nucleotide sequence: TGTGCCAGCAACCCTCGGGCCGGCTACACCTTC. Its translation: CASNPRAGYTF.

This chain uses TRBV7-9 with TRBJ2-2; D is unclear. V was pared by 1 base and J by 5 bases, with 11 bases between. This CDR3 spans 15 amino acids. Looked up from germline, CDR1 is SEHNR and CDR2 is FQNEAQ (reference sequence). This CDR3 reads CASSLGIIGTGELFF. CDR3 in DNA: TGTGCCAGCAGCTTAGGGATAATAGGGACCGGGGAGCTGTTTTTT.

This sequence joins TRBV4-2 and TRBJ2-6, with D maybe TRBD1 (6 bases). Germline values: CDR1 LGHNA, CDR2 YNFKEQ. With 3 bases removed from V and 0 bases from J, the gap between germline ends came to 18 bases. The CDR3 consists of 19 residues. The CDR3 loop is CASSHLRDIPGSGANVLTF. Here the CDR3 DNA reads TGTGCCAGCAGCCATCTCCGGGACATTCCTGGCTCTGGGGCCAACGTCCTGACTTTC.

This clone has only one observation. The chain employs TRBV5-1 and TRBJ1-1; TRBD1 is a possible D gene (5 bases). CDR1 is SGHRS, CDR2 YFSETQ, per germline. V lost 5 bases, J lost 3 bases, and 14 bases lay in between. This CDR3 comprises 14 residues. Here the CDR3 reads CASSDQGMDTEAFF. In DNA form, the CDR3 reads TGCGCCAGCAGTGATCAGGGAATGGACACTGAAGCTTTCTTT.

This clone was detected only once. V gene TRBV18 combines with J gene TRBJ2-7, with a weak D call TRBD1 (5 bases). CDR1 is KGHSH and CDR2 is LQKENI in the germline V gene. Trimming shortened V by 0 bases and J by 7 bases, and 16 bases separated the two germline ends. The CDR3 loop spans 15 amino acids. The CDR3 DNA reads as TGTGCCAGCTCACCACCGGGGCGAGGTTTTTTGGAGCAGTACTTC. Translation gives CASSPPGRGFLEQYF.

V usage is TRBV7-6 and J usage is TRBJ2-6, with unresolved D. Germline loops: CDR1 SGHVS, CDR2 FNYEAQ. CDR3 length: 18 residues. Trimming took 1 base from V and 4 from J, leaving 17 bases between them. The CDR3 nucleotides are TGTGCCAGCAGCTTAGAACCCCCCCGCGGTCTGGGGGCCAACGTCCTGACTTTC. This sequence encodes CASSLEPPRGLGANVLTF.

The chain couples TRBV21-1 to TRBJ2-7; TRBD2 is the table's D call, not checked against the DNA. TRBV21-1 counts as a pseudogene. The CDR3 is made up of 12 amino acids. DNA for the CDR3: TGTGCCAGCCGCCGGAGTGTGGGCGAGCAGTACTTC. It translates to CASRRSVGEQYF.

The chain is built from TRBV7-2 and TRBJ1-5; D might be TRBD1 (6 bases). The germline CDR1 and CDR2 sequences are SGHTA and FQGNSA. Trimming shortened V by 3 bases and J by 5 bases, and 14 bases separated the two germline ends. The CDR3 totals 15 residues. CDR3 in DNA: TGTGCCAGCAGCTTCCGTTGGGGGGGCGATCAGCCCCAGCATTTT. Residues: CASSFRWGGDQPQHF.

V gene TRBV4-3 combines with J gene TRBJ2-2; TRBD2 is a possible D gene (6 bases). Germline V lookup: CDR1 LGHNA, CDR2 YSLEER. Trimming took off 4 bases at V and 8 bases at J, with 8 bases between the two ends. The CDR3 sequence is 12 residues long. DNA of the CDR3: TGCGCCAGCAGCCCGGGGGAGGGGGAGCTGTTTTTT. As protein: CASSPGEGELFF.

This clone came up once. This chain uses TRBV6-4 with TRBJ1-1; D call uncertain. Trimming shortened V by 8 bases and J by 1 base, and 8 bases separated the two germline ends. Germline values: CDR1 MRHNA, CDR2 SNTAGT. The CDR3 has 12 residues. CDR3 amino acids: CASLTRNTEAFF. In nucleotides, the CDR3 is TGTGCCAGCCTGACTCGGAACACTGAAGCTTTCTTT.

V gene TRBV4-3 combines with J gene TRBJ2-7, with D possibly TRBD2 on 6 matching bases. Germline CDR1 is LGHNA and CDR2 is YSLEER. This CDR3 contains 18 residues. With 1 base removed from V and 2 bases from J, the gap between germline ends came to 21 bases. CDR3 coding DNA: TGCGCCAGCAGCCAAGCACTTCTGGTGGGGACTCGGGCCTACGAGCAGTACTTC. Translation gives CASSQALLVGTRAYEQYF.

J is TRBJ1-2 and V is TRBV18; TRBD1 matches at 7 bases. This CDR3 is built from 16 residues. Losses at the gene ends were 3 bases for V and 9 bases for J; bases not matched to a gene: 16. The germline V gene has CDR1 KGHSH and CDR2 LQKENI. As DNA, the CDR3 is TGTGCCAGCTCACCGTTCGGAACAGGGGAATTGAGGAGCTACACCTTC. Translated, it gives CASSPFGTGELRSYTF.

This clone was recorded once. The chain uses TRBV18 and TRBJ2-3; the match to TRBD1 covers 7 bases. The length of the CDR3 is 15 residues. The V segment lost 1 base and the J segment 0 bases; nucleotides outside the gene matches: 1. The germline V gene encodes CDR1 KGHSH and CDR2 LQKENI. CDR3 in amino acids: CASSPQGASTDTQYF. As DNA, the CDR3 is TGTGCCAGCTCACCACAGGGGGCTAGCACAGATACGCAGTATTTT.